This entry lists 16 T cell receptor beta chains sequenced from one sample in a study of shared T cell receptors in the human thymus. Libraries were prepared by immunoSEQ multiplex PCR; TCRdb keeps only in-frame clonotypes and omits some of them. Here the sample spans fewer than 700,000 clones, 88% being singletons. The same specimen was also included in a second study, on human thymus T cells.

The sample was thymocytes. These receptors were obtained from a boy less than two years old with a congenital heart defect.

This rearrangement joins TRBV4-2 to TRBJ1-4; a possible D gene is TRBD1 (6 bases). The CDR3 extends over 12 amino acids. Trimming stripped 3 bases from V and 8 bases from J, with 7 bases between. Germline CDR1 is LGHNA and CDR2 is YNFKEQ. The DNA of the CDR3 is TGTGCCAGCAGCCAGGGGACAGAAAAACTGTTTTTT. This codes for CASSQGTEKLFF.

The V call is TRBV30, the J call TRBJ1-4; possibly TRBD1 for D (6 bases). Trimming took off 3 bases at V and 3 bases at J, with 11 bases between the two ends. Per the germline V gene, CDR1 is GTSNPN and CDR2 is SVGIG (reference sequence). This CDR3 has 14 amino acids. The CDR3 coding sequence is TGTGCCTGGAGGGGGGGGGCCCCTAATGAAAAACTGTTTTTT. It translates to CAWRGGAPNEKLFF.

This clone was seen a handful of times. This sequence joins TRBV27 and TRBJ2-1, with 15 positions matching TRBD2. CDR1 and CDR2 (germline): MNHEY, SMNVEV (reference sequence). The CDR3 length is 14 residues. The ends lost 6 bases at V and 14 bases at J; junction bases unmatched: 8. The CDR3 sequence: CASSLQGLAGGEFF. In DNA, the CDR3 is TGTGCCAGCAGCCTACAAGGACTAGCGGGAGGGGAGTTCTTC.

The chain uses TRBV5-6 and TRBJ2-3, with a tentative D call TRBD1 (5 bases). Per germline, CDR1 SGHDT and CDR2 YYEEEE. V lost 3 bases, J lost 1 base, and 12 bases lay in between. The CDR3 totals 15 residues. DNA of the CDR3: TGTGCCAGCAGCTGGACAAATTTGGGCACAGATACGCAGTATTTT. The encoded protein is CASSWTNLGTDTQYF.

V is TRBV29-1 and J is TRBJ1-1; 8 nucleotides align to TRBD1. The CDR3 totals 13 residues. Germline CDR1 SQVTM, CDR2 ANQGSEA. Trimming cost V 4 bases and J 0 bases; bases outside gene matches: 1. The CDR3 DNA reads TGCAGCGTTGGGACAGGGATGAACACTGAAGCTTTCTTT. Encoded protein: CSVGTGMNTEAFF.

This rearrangement joins TRBV6-5 to TRBJ1-1; 7 bases are a match to TRBD1. The CDR3 is made up of 15 amino acids. V was clipped by 7 bases and J by 1 base; unmatched bases: 9. Germline CDR1 and CDR2: MNHEY and SVGAGI. The CDR3 DNA reads TGTGCCAGCATCCTAAATGACAGGGCGAACACTGAAGCTTTCTTT. Protein product: CASILNDRANTEAFF.

The gene calls are TRBV5-5 and TRBJ2-7; 9 bases line up with TRBD1. The germline V gene has CDR1 SGHKS and CDR2 YYEKEE (reference sequence). V was pared by 6 bases and J by 5 bases, with 12 bases of the junction left unmatched. This CDR3 contains 15 residues. The CDR3 here is CASNKPGQGLDEQYF. The CDR3 DNA reads as TGTGCCAGCAACAAACCGGGACAGGGCCTCGACGAGCAGTACTTC.

The rearrangement uses TRBV4-3 and TRBJ2-7, with D unresolved. V lost 2 bases and J lost 0, with 8 bases in between. The CDR3 spans 14 residues. The V gene's germline CDR1 is LGHNA and CDR2 YSLEER. CDR3 residues: CASSQPQSSYEQYF. DNA of the CDR3: TGCGCCAGCAGCCAACCCCAATCCTCCTACGAGCAGTACTTC.

The DNA for the CDR3 is TGTGCCAGTTCCTCGAAGCTCTCCTACGAGCAGTACTTC. The encoded protein is CASSSKLSYEQYF. The chain combines TRBV19 with TRBJ2-7, with D unresolved. The CDR3 has 13 amino acids. The V and J ends lost 8 bases and 0 bases respectively, with 11 bases between them. Per germline, CDR1 LNHDA and CDR2 SQIVND (reference sequence).

This chain connects TRBV12-2 to TRBJ2-7; no DNA check was done on the table's D call, TRBD1. TRBV12-2 is noted as a pseudogene. The CDR3 totals 16 residues. In DNA form, the CDR3 reads TGTGCAAGTCGCCCCCCCCTTGTTCCAGGCTCCTACGAGCAGTACTTC. Its protein product is CASRPPLVPGSYEQYF.

The chain combines TRBV25-1 with TRBJ1-5; TRBD1 aligns across 8 bases. The CDR3 contains 15 residues. Germline assignment: CDR1 MGHDK and CDR2 SYGVNS. The ends lost 5 bases at V and 0 bases at J; junction bases unmatched: 3. The CDR3 here is CASSLTGDSNQPQHF. For the CDR3, the DNA is TGTGCCAGCAGTCTGACAGGGGATAGCAATCAGCCCCAGCATTTT. The full variable domain, its missing parts supplied by reference TRBV25-1 and TRBJ1-5, is EADIYQTPRYLVIGTGKKITLECSQTMGHDKMYWYQQDPGMELHLIHYSYGVNSTEKGDLSSESTVSRIRTEHFPLTLESARPSHTSQYLCASSLTGDSNQPQHFGDGTRLSIL.

The chain couples TRBV6-4 to TRBJ2-1, with TRBD2 matching 9 bases. The CDR3 runs to 14 residues. V lost 5 bases, J lost 7 bases, and 6 bases stayed unmatched. CDR1 MRHNA and CDR2 SNTAGT come from the germline V gene. In DNA form, the CDR3 reads TGTGCCAGCAGTTTTAGCGGGAGAGGGAATGAGCAGTTCTTC. Encoded protein: CASSFSGRGNEQFF.

Concerning this clone itself: The junction shows a germline mismatch at one end, possibly a read error. The chain is built from TRBV25-1 and TRBJ2-7; 12 bases line up with TRBD2. This CDR3 has 15 amino acids. Germline lookup yields CDR1 MGHDK and CDR2 SYGVNS. The chain's CDR3 is CVAGTSGPLSYEQYF. In nucleotides, the CDR3 is TGCGTTGCCGGGACTAGCGGGCCGCTCTCCTACGAGCAGTACTTC.

The chain employs TRBV15 and TRBJ2-7; 10 bases fit TRBD2. Germline CDR1 LNHNV, CDR2 YYDKDF (reference sequence). The CDR3 contains 15 residues. The junction had 8 bases not matched to a gene; V was cut back by 5 bases and J by 4 bases. The CDR3 loop reads CATSSQLAGDYEQYF. As DNA, the CDR3 is TGTGCCACCAGCTCGCAGCTAGCGGGAGATTACGAGCAGTACTTC.

The chain carries TRBV19 and TRBJ2-7; D perhaps matches TRBD2 (6 bases). Germline loops: CDR1 LNHDA, CDR2 SQIVND (reference sequence). CDR3 length: 13 amino acids. Trimming removed 5 bases at V and 5 bases at J, with 13 bases between. The chain's CDR3 is CASSPLTRNEQYF. CDR3 coding DNA: TGTGCCAGTAGTCCATTGACTAGAAACGAGCAGTACTTC.

The rearrangement uses TRBV28 and TRBJ2-5, with D perhaps TRBD2 (6 bases). The CDR3 sequence is 14 residues long. In germline, CDR1 is MDHEN, CDR2 SYDVKM. The V gene lost 7 bases and the J gene lost 2 bases, with 14 bases spanning the gap. The CDR3 region is CASIRRGIQETQYF. The CDR3 bases are TGTGCCAGCATACGACGGGGGATACAAGAGACCCAGTACTTC.